Shown below are 32 T cell receptor beta chains from a single sample sequenced in a study of cytomegalovirus exposure and HLA in healthy donors. PCR involved 60 Vbeta and 13 Jbeta primers. Clones were read by immunoSEQ multiplex PCR, and TCRdb kept only the in-frame ones, dropping some. The sample consists of 150,000 to 200,000 clones, roughly four fifths of them appearing once. The sequenced sample consisted of PBMCs. These receptors were taken from a woman in her twenties or thirties in good health and CMV-seropositive.

The chain employs TRBV7-2 and TRBJ1-4, with a weak D call TRBD1 (6 bases). Trimming shortened V by 4 bases and J by 8 bases, and 17 bases separated the two germline ends. Per the germline V gene, CDR1 is SGHTA and CDR2 is FQGNSA. CDR3 size: 15 residues. The CDR3 DNA follows: TGTGCCAGCAGCTACCAAGGGGGATTCGGGGAAAAACTGTTTTTT. Its protein product is CASSYQGGFGEKLFF.

This clone was counted a few times. This chain uses TRBV5-1 with TRBJ1-2; D is unclear. This CDR3 is built from 14 residues. V was shortened by 3 bases and J by 5 bases, with 14 bases between the two germline ends. Germline V gives CDR1 SGHRS, CDR2 YFSETQ. The CDR3 protein is CASSSEQSFYGYTF. The CDR3 nucleotides read TGCGCCAGCAGCTCGGAACAGTCCTTTTATGGCTACACCTTC.

The chain links TRBV28 to TRBJ2-7; 7 bases match TRBD1. The CDR3 runs to 14 residues. V lost 6 bases and J lost 8; bases outside the gene matches: 13. Germline V gene data show CDR1 as MDHEN and CDR2 as SYDVKM. The chain's CDR3 is CASSRQGGGVQQYF. CDR3 DNA: TGTGCCAGCAGCCGACAGGGTGGTGGCGTCCAGCAGTACTTC.

This chain links TRBV2 with TRBJ1-3, with a possible D match to TRBD1 (6 bases). The CDR3 consists of 14 residues. V was cut by 4 bases and J by 2 bases, with 9 bases left in between. Looked up from germline, CDR1 is SNHLY and CDR2 is FYNNEI. The CDR3, as DNA: TGTGCCAGCAGTGCAGGGGTGACTGGAAACACCATATATTTT. Protein: CASSAGVTGNTIYF. The variable domain in full, with the rest retrieved from reference TRBV2 and TRBJ1-3, is EPEVTQTPSHQVTQMGQEVILRCVPISNHLYFYWYRQILGQKVEFLVSFYNNEISEKSEIFDDQFSVERPDGSNFTLKIRSTKLEDSAMYFCASSAGVTGNTIYFGEGSWLTVV.

The V and J genes are TRBV5-4 and TRBJ1-2; TRBD1 matches at 9 bases. Per the germline V gene, CDR1 is SGHNT and CDR2 is YYREEE (reference sequence). The CDR3 is 14 amino acids. V shed 4 bases and J 2 bases; nucleotides not matched to a gene: 3. The CDR3 reads CASSAQGANYGYTF. The CDR3 DNA reads TGTGCCAGCAGCGCACAGGGGGCAAACTATGGCTACACCTTC. Based on the CDR3 plus reference TRBV5-4 and TRBJ1-2, the full variable domain is ETGVTQSPTHLIKTRGQQVTLRCSSQSGHNTVSWYQQALGQGPQFIFQYYREEENGRGNFPPRFSGLQFPNYSSELNVNALELDDSALYLCASSAQGANYGYTFGSGTRLTVV.

This clone was detected only once. V and J are TRBV11-3 and TRBJ2-2; D unclear. Germline CDR1 is SGHNT and CDR2 is YENEEA. The germline V and J ends were trimmed by 0 bases and 3 bases, with 5 bases remaining between them. This CDR3 contains 14 residues. The DNA for the CDR3 is TGTGCCAGCAGCTTAGAGCGGTACACCGGGGAGCTGTTTTTT. This gives the protein CASSLERYTGELFF.

The rearrangement links TRBV11-3 to TRBJ2-1; possible D gene TRBD1, 6 bases. Trimming cost V 4 bases and J 8 bases, with 18 bases left between them. Looked up from germline, CDR1 is SGHNT and CDR2 is YENEEA. There are 15 residues in the CDR3. The CDR3 sequence is CASSSHQGFSHEQFF. CDR3 coding DNA: TGTGCCAGCAGCTCTCATCAGGGGTTCTCCCATGAGCAGTTCTTC.

The V call is TRBV30, the J call TRBJ1-4; no reliable D call. The CDR3 spans 10 residues. Germline CDR1 is GTSNPN and CDR2 is SVGIG (reference sequence). The germline V and J ends were trimmed by 8 bases and 10 bases, with 11 bases remaining between them. CDR3 DNA sequence: TGTGCCGGCGGCGGTGGAAAACTGTTTTTT. Translation: CAGGGGKLFF.

This clone was counted a single time. The genes are TRBV2 and TRBJ1-1; perhaps TRBD1 as D (6 bases). CDR1 is SNHLY, CDR2 FYNNEI, per germline. The CDR3 has 13 residues. The V end lost 7 bases, the J end lost 3 bases, and 12 bases lay between the germline ends. The CDR3 DNA reads TGTGCCAGCACAGGGGATTTAGACACTGAAGCTTTCTTT. Translated, it gives CASTGDLDTEAFF.

The gene calls are TRBV9 and TRBJ1-2; D gene uncertain. The germline CDR1 and CDR2 sequences are SGDLS and YYNGEE. The CDR3 is 14 amino acids. V gave up 4 bases and J gave up 0 bases, with 10 bases separating them. The CDR3 loop reads CASSSITANYGYTF. The DNA for the CDR3 is TGTGCCAGCAGCTCCATCACAGCTAACTATGGCTACACCTTC. The whole variable domain, remainder taken from reference TRBV9 and TRBJ1-2, is DSGVTQTPKHLITATGQRVTLRCSPRSGDLSVYWYQQSLDQGLQFLIQYYNGEERAKGNILERFSAQQFPDLHSELNLSSLELGDSALYFCASSSITANYGYTFGSGTRLTVV.

DNA of the CDR3: TGTGCCAGTAGTATCGGTTTCGGGCAGGGGGCAGATACGCAGTATTTT. The encoded protein is CASSIGFGQGADTQYF. The V and J genes are TRBV19 and TRBJ2-3; 7 bases align to TRBD1. V gave up 3 bases and J gave up 4 bases; unmatched junction bases: 10. Germline V lookup: CDR1 LNHDA, CDR2 SQIVND (reference sequence). CDR3 length: 16 residues.

V is TRBV11-2 and J is TRBJ2-7; D gene ambiguous. The germline V gene encodes CDR1 SGHAT and CDR2 FQNNGV. V was pared by 5 bases and J by 4 bases, with 12 bases between. The CDR3 extends over 13 amino acids. CDR3 DNA sequence: TGTGCCAGCAGCCATCACATCAATTACGAGCAGTACTTC. It specifies CASSHHINYEQYF. The full variable domain, in which reference TRBV11-2 and TRBJ2-7 provide the parts outside the CDR3, is EAGVAQSPRYKIIEKRQSVAFWCNPISGHATLYWYQQILGQGPKLLIQFQNNGVVDDSQLPKDRFSAERLKGVDSTLKIQPAKLEDSAVYLCASSHHINYEQYFGPGTRLTVT.

V and J are TRBV7-8 and TRBJ2-2, with no clear D. Germline V gene lookup returns CDR1 SGHVS and CDR2 FQNEAQ. This CDR3 has 16 amino acids. Between the trimmed V and J ends, which lost 5 bases and 2 bases, there was a span of 15 bases. CDR3 residues: CASSQVWVTNTGELFF. The CDR3 DNA sequence: TGTGCCAGCAGCCAGGTCTGGGTCACTAACACCGGGGAGCTGTTTTTT. Full variable domain (remainder filled in from reference TRBV7-8 and TRBJ2-2): GAGVSQSPRYKVAKRGQDVALRCDPISGHVSLFWYQQALGQGPEFLTYFQNEAQLDKSGLPSDRFFAERPEGSVSTLKIQRTQQEDSAVYLCASSQVWVTNTGELFFGEGSRLTVL.

CDR3 region: CASSLSGGDRGQSPLHF. Written as DNA, the CDR3 is TGTGCCAGCAGTTTATCCGGAGGTGACAGGGGCCAATCACCCCTCCACTTT. The chain links TRBV28 to TRBJ1-6; 8 bases agree with TRBD1. The CDR3 covers 17 residues. CDR1 and CDR2 (germline): MDHEN, SYDVKM. Germline trimming cut 1 base from V and 10 bases from J; bases unmatched to any gene: 12. The whole variable domain, remainder taken from reference TRBV28 and TRBJ1-6, is DVKVTQSSRYLVKRTGEKVFLECVQDMDHENMFWYRQDPGLGLRLIYFSYDVKMKEKGDIPEGYSVSREKKERFSLILESASTNQTSMYLCASSLSGGDRGQSPLHFGNGTRLTVT.

The rearrangement uses TRBV19 and TRBJ1-5; D is perhaps TRBD1 (6 bases). Germline loops: CDR1 LNHDA, CDR2 SQIVND (reference sequence). The CDR3 is made up of 15 amino acids. Trimming took 7 bases from V and 3 from J, leaving 16 bases between them. DNA for the CDR3: TGTGCCAGTAATAGTAGGACAGAACTCAATCAGCCCCAGCATTTT. Residues: CASNSRTELNQPQHF.

The sample holds a few counts of this clone. The V call is TRBV19, the J call TRBJ2-7; TRBD2 agrees at 9 bases. With 2 bases clipped from V and 4 bases from J, the junction kept 9 bases outside the gene matches. Germline CDR1 and CDR2: LNHDA and SQIVND (reference sequence). This CDR3 has 16 residues. DNA of the CDR3: TGTGCCAGTAGTATACGCGCGGGAGGGCCGGAATACGAGCAGTACTTC. Its protein product is CASSIRAGGPEYEQYF.

In this sample, this clone turned up a few times. The chain recombines TRBV2 with TRBJ1-1; D might be TRBD1 (6 bases). This CDR3 is 12 amino acids long. From germline, CDR1 is SNHLY and CDR2 FYNNEI. The V end lost 3 bases, the J end lost 11 bases, and 13 bases lay between the germline ends. The chain's CDR3 is CASSDLGTRAFF. For the CDR3, the DNA is TGTGCCAGCAGTGACCTCGGGACAAGGGCTTTCTTT.

This chain links TRBV10-3 with TRBJ2-5; TRBD1 matches at 7 bases. CDR1 is ENHRY, CDR2 SYGVKD, per germline. V gave up 0 bases and J gave up 2 bases; unmatched junction bases: 6. The CDR3 extends over 16 amino acids. CDR3 region: CAISESRDSSQETQYF. CDR3 nucleotides: TGTGCCATCAGTGAGTCCCGGGACAGCTCTCAAGAGACCCAGTACTTC.

The V gene is TRBV28, the J gene TRBJ1-2; a weak D match, TRBD1 (5 bases). Trimming stripped 2 bases from V and 3 bases from J, with 16 bases between. The CDR3 has 16 amino acids. Germline lookup yields CDR1 MDHEN and CDR2 SYDVKM. CDR3 amino acids: CASSLGGAALYYGYTF. The CDR3 DNA reads as TGTGCCAGCAGTTTAGGAGGGGCGGCCCTTTACTATGGCTACACCTTC.

The chain combines TRBV7-2 with TRBJ1-2, with D possibly being TRBD1 (5 bases). CDR3 length: 15 residues. The germline V gene has CDR1 SGHTA and CDR2 FQGNSA. V lost 5 bases, J lost 8 bases, and 21 bases lay in between. The CDR3 protein is CASSPPTGGAQGYTF. In DNA, the CDR3 is TGTGCCAGCAGCCCTCCGACGGGGGGAGCGCAGGGCTACACCTTC.

The chain combines TRBV21-1 with TRBJ2-7; the listed D gene, TRBD2, was not tested against the DNA. TRBV21-1 is recorded as a pseudogene. This CDR3 has 14 amino acids. The CDR3 loop is CASRNRGSPYEQYF. CDR3 coding DNA: TGTGCCAGCAGAAACCGGGGGTCGCCCTACGAGCAGTACTTC.

This chain connects TRBV19 to TRBJ2-1; TRBD1 aligns across 7 bases. CDR1 and CDR2 from the germline V gene are LNHDA and SQIVND (reference sequence). J lost 6 bases, V lost 2 bases, and 4 bases had no gene match. CDR3 length equals 14 residues. CDR3 nucleotides: TGTGCCAGTAGTATAAGGGGGCTGGGCAATGAGCAGTTCTTC. Amino acids: CASSIRGLGNEQFF. Looking up the rest from reference TRBV19 and TRBJ2-1 gives the full variable domain: DGGITQSPKYLFRKEGQNVTLSCEQNLNHDAMYWYRQDPGQGLRLIYYSQIVNDFQKGDIAEGYSVSREKKESFPLTVTSAQKNPTAFYLCASSIRGLGNEQFFGPGTRLTVL.

This chain connects TRBV9 to TRBJ1-1; 8 bases agree with TRBD1. V was clipped by 3 bases and J by 1 base; unmatched bases: 5. The CDR3 spans 15 residues. Looked up from germline, CDR1 is SGDLS and CDR2 is YYNGEE. The CDR3 loop is CASSGSGTGNTEAFF. DNA for the CDR3: TGTGCCAGCAGCGGGTCCGGGACAGGGAACACTGAAGCTTTCTTT.

This sequence joins TRBV27 and TRBJ2-3; 7 bases line up with TRBD1. V trimming: 11 bases; J trimming: 0 bases; junction bases outside the gene matches: 11. The CDR3 contains 15 residues. In germline, CDR1 is MNHEY, CDR2 SMNVEV (reference sequence). CDR3 loop: CAPSYQGDSTDTQYF. CDR3 nucleotide sequence: TGTGCCCCCAGCTACCAGGGGGACAGCACAGATACGCAGTATTTT.

The V and J genes are TRBV28 and TRBJ2-5; 8 nucleotides agree with TRBD1. CDR3 size: 15 residues. Germline V gene lookup returns CDR1 MDHEN and CDR2 SYDVKM. V lost 6 bases, J lost 4 bases, and 10 bases stayed unmatched. The CDR3: CASRASRGRAETQYF. The DNA for the CDR3 is TGTGCCAGCAGAGCCTCCAGGGGGCGAGCAGAGACCCAGTACTTC.

This chain joins TRBV9 and TRBJ2-7; D call uncertain. The V end lost 5 bases, the J end lost 6 bases, and 15 bases lay between the germline ends. Looked up from germline, CDR1 is SGDLS and CDR2 is YYNGEE. CDR3 size: 13 residues. CDR3 in amino acids: CASSPKAGREQYF. CDR3 sequence (DNA): TGTGCCAGCAGTCCTAAGGCTGGGCGCGAGCAGTACTTC.

The chain has TRBV6-6 and TRBJ2-7; the D gene is possibly TRBD1 (6 bases). V lost 6 bases and J 5 bases, leaving 11 bases between the germline ends. Germline-derived CDR1 and CDR2 are MNHNY and SVGAGI (reference sequence). This CDR3 has 12 amino acids. This chain's CDR3 is CASSLQGNEQYF. The CDR3 DNA follows: TGTGCCAGCAGCCTCCAGGGGAACGAGCAGTACTTC.

This clone turned up a few times. The V call is TRBV5-6, the J call TRBJ2-1, with D hard to call. Germline V gene data show CDR1 as SGHDT and CDR2 as YYEEEE. V shed 0 bases and J shed 9 bases, with 7 bases lying between them. This CDR3 spans 12 amino acids. The CDR3 DNA reads as TGTGCCAGCAGCTTGGCCTCGGGTGAGCAGTTCTTC. Translated: CASSLASGEQFF. The full variable domain, its missing parts supplied by reference TRBV5-6 and TRBJ2-1, is DAGVTQSPTHLIKTRGQQVTLRCSPKSGHDTVSWYQQALGQGPQFIFQYYEEEERQRGNFPDRFSGHQFPNYSSELNVNALLLGDSALYLCASSLASGEQFFGPGTRLTVL.

This clone was observed once. This chain links TRBV7-2 with TRBJ2-3; D remains unclear. Germline V gene sequence: CDR1 SGHTA, CDR2 FQGNSA. Deletions cut 1 base from V and 7 bases from J, with 9 bases between. The CDR3 is 13 residues long. Here the CDR3 DNA reads TGTGCCAGCAGCTTAGAAAGACAAAATACGCAGTATTTT. Residues: CASSLERQNTQYF.

The J gene is TRBJ2-7, the V gene TRBV29-1; D is undetermined. Per germline, CDR1 SQVTM and CDR2 ANQGSEA. CDR3 size: 11 residues. V lost 2 bases and J 3 bases, leaving 5 bases between the germline ends. The CDR3 nucleotides are TGCAGCGTTGAATCCAGCTACGAGCAGTACTTC. Translated: CSVESSYEQYF.

V and J are TRBV19 and TRBJ2-7; 9 nucleotides agree with TRBD1. Germline V CDR1 and CDR2: LNHDA, SQIVND (reference sequence). There are 17 residues in the CDR3. The V segment lost 3 bases and the J segment 2 bases; nucleotides outside the gene matches: 11. As DNA, the CDR3 is TGTGCCAGTAGTATCGAGCTCCGACAGGGGGTAACCTACGAGCAGTACTTC. As protein: CASSIELRQGVTYEQYF.

The V call is TRBV9, the J call TRBJ2-1; 10 bases align to TRBD2. From germline, CDR1 is SGDLS and CDR2 YYNGEE. The CDR3 spans 18 residues. V lost 0 bases, J lost 6 bases, and 12 bases stayed unmatched. The CDR3 DNA sequence: TGTGCCAGCAGCGTAGGGACTAGCGGCTCCAGCGCCCGCAATGAGCAGTTCTTC. The encoded protein is CASSVGTSGSSARNEQFF.